This T cell receptor beta chain was found in a study of cytotoxic CD8 clonotypes in ibrutinib-treated CLL. Study context: Mean per-sample yields comprised about 280,000 productive templates and 94,082 productive rearrangements.

The CDR3 is 13 residues long. The germline V and J ends were trimmed by 2 bases and 5 bases, with 10 bases remaining between them. The germline V gene has CDR1 SNHLY and CDR2 FYNNEI. Overall study results and limits: Baseline clonality exceeded age-matched healthy donors and tracked circulating CD8+ T-cell counts. Contraction or stability on treatment characterized the public clonotypes, which were uncommon.

Sequencing was designed to attain a depth spanning 1 in 200,000 to 1 in 1 million T cells. Produced via immunoSEQ multiplex PCR; TCRdb's table is partial and in-frame only. The table records about 97,000 clones, roughly three quarters of them present only once. Concerning this clone: Its antigen is unknown.

The J gene is TRBJ2-7, the V gene TRBV2, with D uncertain. This sample comprised PBMCs, obtained after 24 months of ibrutinib treatment. The TCR comes from a human donor with chronic lymphocytic leukemia. This CDR3 reads CASSEHRDHEQYF. CDR3 DNA sequence: TGTGCCAGCAGTGAACATCGAGACCACGAGCAGTACTTC. Full variable domain (rest looked up from reference TRBV2 and TRBJ2-7): EPEVTQTPSHQVTQMGQEVILRCVPISNHLYFYWYRQILGQKVEFLVSFYNNEISEKSEIFDDQFSVERPDGSNFTLKIRSTKLEDSAMYFCASSEHRDHEQYFGPGTRLTVT.